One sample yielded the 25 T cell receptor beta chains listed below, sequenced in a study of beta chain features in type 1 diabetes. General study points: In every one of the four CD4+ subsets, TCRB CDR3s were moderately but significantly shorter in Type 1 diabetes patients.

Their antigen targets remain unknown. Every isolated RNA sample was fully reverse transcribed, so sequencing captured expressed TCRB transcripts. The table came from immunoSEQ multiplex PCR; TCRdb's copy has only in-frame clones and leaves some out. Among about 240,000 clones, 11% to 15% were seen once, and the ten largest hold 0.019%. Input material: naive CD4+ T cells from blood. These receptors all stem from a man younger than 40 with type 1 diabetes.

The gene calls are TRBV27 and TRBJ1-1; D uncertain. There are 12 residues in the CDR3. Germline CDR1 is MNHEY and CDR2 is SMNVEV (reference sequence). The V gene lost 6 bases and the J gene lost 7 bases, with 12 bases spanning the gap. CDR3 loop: CASRGRTGEAFF. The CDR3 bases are TGTGCCAGCAGAGGGCGGACTGGTGAAGCTTTCTTT.

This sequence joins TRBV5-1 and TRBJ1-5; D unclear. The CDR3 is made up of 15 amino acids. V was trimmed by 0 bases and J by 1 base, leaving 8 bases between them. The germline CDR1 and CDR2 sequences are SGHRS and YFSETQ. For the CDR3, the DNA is TGCGCCAGCAGCTTGGGGGAGTCGAGCAATCAGCCCCAGCATTTT. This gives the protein CASSLGESSNQPQHF.

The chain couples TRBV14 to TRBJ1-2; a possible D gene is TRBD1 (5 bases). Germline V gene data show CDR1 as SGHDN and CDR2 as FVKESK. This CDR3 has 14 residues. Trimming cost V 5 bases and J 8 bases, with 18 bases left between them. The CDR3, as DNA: TGTGCCAGCAGCTCCGGGGCCCTGCGGGAAGGCTACACCTTC. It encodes CASSSGALREGYTF.

The chain's CDR3 is CAWSVGLAEGGEQFF. CDR3 DNA: TGTGCCTGGAGTGTAGGGCTAGCGGAGGGGGGTGAGCAGTTCTTC. The V and J genes are TRBV30 and TRBJ2-1; D perhaps matches TRBD2 (7 bases). The CDR3 covers 15 residues. The V and J ends lost 0 bases and 9 bases respectively, with 18 bases between them. Germline V gene data show CDR1 as GTSNPN and CDR2 as SVGIG (reference sequence).

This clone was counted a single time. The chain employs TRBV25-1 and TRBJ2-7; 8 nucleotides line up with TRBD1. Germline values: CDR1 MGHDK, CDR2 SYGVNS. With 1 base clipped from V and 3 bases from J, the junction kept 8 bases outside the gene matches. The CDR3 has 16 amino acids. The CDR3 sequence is CASSEWGTGHFYEQYF. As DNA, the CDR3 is TGTGCCAGCAGTGAATGGGGGACAGGACATTTCTACGAGCAGTACTTC.

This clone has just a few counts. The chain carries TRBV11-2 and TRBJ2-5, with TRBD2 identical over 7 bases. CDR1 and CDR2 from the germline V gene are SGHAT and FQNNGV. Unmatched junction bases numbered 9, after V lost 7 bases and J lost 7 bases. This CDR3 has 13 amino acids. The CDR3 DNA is TGTGCCAGCACTCCGGGGGGTTCCGGGACCCAGTACTTC. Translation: CASTPGGSGTQYF. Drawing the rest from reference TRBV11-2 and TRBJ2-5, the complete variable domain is EAGVAQSPRYKIIEKRQSVAFWCNPISGHATLYWYQQILGQGPKLLIQFQNNGVVDDSQLPKDRFSAERLKGVDSTLKIQPAKLEDSAVYLCASTPGGSGTQYFGPGTRLLVL.

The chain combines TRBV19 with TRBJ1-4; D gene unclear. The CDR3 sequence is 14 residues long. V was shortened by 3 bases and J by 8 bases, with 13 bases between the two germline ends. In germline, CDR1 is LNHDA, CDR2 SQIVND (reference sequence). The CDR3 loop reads CASSIRSREEKLFF. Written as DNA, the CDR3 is TGTGCCAGTAGTATCAGGTCAAGAGAAGAAAAACTGTTTTTT. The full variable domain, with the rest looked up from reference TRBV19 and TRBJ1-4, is DGGITQSPKYLFRKEGQNVTLSCEQNLNHDAMYWYRQDPGQGLRLIYYSQIVNDFQKGDIAEGYSVSREKKESFPLTVTSAQKNPTAFYLCASSIRSREEKLFFGSGTQLSVL.

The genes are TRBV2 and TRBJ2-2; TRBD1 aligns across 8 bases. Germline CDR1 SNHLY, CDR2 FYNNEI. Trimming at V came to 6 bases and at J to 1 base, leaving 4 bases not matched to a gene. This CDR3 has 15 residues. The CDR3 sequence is CASSLGQVNTGELFF. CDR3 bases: TGTGCCAGCAGCCTGGGACAGGTGAACACCGGGGAGCTGTTTTTT.

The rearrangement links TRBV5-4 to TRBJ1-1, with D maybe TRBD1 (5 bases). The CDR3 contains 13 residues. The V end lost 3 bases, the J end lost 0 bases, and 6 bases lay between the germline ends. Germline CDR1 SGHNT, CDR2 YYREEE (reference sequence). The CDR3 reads CASSSTVNTEAFF. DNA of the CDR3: TGTGCCAGCAGCTCGACAGTGAACACTGAAGCTTTCTTT.

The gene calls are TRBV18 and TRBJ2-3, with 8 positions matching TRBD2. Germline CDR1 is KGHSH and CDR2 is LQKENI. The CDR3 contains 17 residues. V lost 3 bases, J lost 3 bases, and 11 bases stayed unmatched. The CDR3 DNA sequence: TGTGCCAGCTCACCCTTAGAACTAGCGGCGATTACAGATACGCAGTATTTT. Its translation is CASSPLELAAITDTQYF.

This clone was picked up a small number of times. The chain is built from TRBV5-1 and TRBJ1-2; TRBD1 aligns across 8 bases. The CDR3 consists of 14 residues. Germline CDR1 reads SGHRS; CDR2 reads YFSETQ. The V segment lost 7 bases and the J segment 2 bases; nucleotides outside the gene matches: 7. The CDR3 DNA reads TGCGCCAGCTGGACAGGGAGGGGAAACTATGGCTACACCTTC. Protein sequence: CASWTGRGNYGYTF.

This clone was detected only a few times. CDR3 in DNA: TGTGCCAGTAGTATGACAGGGGATACTGAAGCTTTCTTT. This encodes CASSMTGDTEAFF. V gene TRBV19 combines with J gene TRBJ1-1, with TRBD1 matching over 8 bases. This CDR3 is built from 13 residues. Germline CDR1 LNHDA, CDR2 SQIVND (reference sequence). J gave up 5 bases and V 3 bases, and 2 bases lay outside the gene matches.

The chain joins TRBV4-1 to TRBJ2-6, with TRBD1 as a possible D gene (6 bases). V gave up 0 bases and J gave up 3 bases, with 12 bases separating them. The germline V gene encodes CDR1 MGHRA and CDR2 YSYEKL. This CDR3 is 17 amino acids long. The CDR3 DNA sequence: TGCGCCAGCAGCCAAGATTCCAGGGGATTTGGGGCCAACGTCCTGACTTTC. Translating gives CASSQDSRGFGANVLTF.

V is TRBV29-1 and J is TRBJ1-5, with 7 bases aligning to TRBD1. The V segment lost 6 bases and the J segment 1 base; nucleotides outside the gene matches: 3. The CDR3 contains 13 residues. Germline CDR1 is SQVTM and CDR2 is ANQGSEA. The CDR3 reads CSVQTGSNQPQHF. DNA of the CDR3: TGCAGCGTGCAGACAGGGAGCAATCAGCCCCAGCATTTT.

The CDR3 here is CASSLGLGGTEAFF. CDR3 bases: TGTGCCAGCAGCTTAGGCCTAGGTGGCACTGAAGCTTTCTTT. The rearrangement joins TRBV7-6 to TRBJ1-1; no clear D. Germline CDR1 is SGHVS and CDR2 is FNYEAQ. The V gene lost 1 base and the J gene lost 4 bases, with 10 bases spanning the gap. The CDR3 runs 14 residues.

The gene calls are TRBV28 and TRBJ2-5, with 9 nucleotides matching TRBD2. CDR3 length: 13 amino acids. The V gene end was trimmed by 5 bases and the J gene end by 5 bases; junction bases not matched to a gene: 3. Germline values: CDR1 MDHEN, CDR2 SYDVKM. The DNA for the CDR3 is TGTGCCAGCAGTAGCGGGGGGCGGGAGACCCAGTACTTC. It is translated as CASSSGGRETQYF. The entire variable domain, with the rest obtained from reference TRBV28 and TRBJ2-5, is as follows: DVKVTQSSRYLVKRTGEKVFLECVQDMDHENMFWYRQDPGLGLRLIYFSYDVKMKEKGDIPEGYSVSREKKERFSLILESASTNQTSMYLCASSSGGRETQYFGPGTRLLVL.

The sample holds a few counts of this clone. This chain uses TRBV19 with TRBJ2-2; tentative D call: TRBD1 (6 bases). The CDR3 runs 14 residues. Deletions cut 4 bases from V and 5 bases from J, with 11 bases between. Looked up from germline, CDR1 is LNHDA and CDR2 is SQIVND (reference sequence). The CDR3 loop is CASSTGAGTGELFF. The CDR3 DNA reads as TGTGCCAGTAGTACAGGGGCAGGAACCGGGGAGCTGTTTTTT.

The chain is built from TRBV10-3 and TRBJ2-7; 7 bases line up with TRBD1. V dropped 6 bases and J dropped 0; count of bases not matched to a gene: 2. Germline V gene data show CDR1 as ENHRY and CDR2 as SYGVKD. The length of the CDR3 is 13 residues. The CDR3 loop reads CAISGDSSYEQYF. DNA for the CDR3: TGTGCCATCAGCGGGGACAGCTCCTACGAGCAGTACTTC.

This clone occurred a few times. The CDR3 nucleotides read TGTGCCAGCATCGAAACAGGGCGGAATTCACCCCTCCACTTT. The encoded protein is CASIETGRNSPLHF. This chain uses TRBV11-2 with TRBJ1-6; D is perhaps TRBD1 (6 bases). This CDR3 has 14 residues. Trimming left V 7 bases short and J 7 bases short, with 14 bases between. Per the germline V gene, CDR1 is SGHAT and CDR2 is FQNNGV.

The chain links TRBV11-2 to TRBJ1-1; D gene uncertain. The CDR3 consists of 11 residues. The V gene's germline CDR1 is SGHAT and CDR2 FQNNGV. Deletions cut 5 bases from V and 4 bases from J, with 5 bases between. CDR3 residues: CASSRRTEAFF. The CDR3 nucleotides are TGTGCCAGCAGCCGTCGCACTGAAGCTTTCTTT.

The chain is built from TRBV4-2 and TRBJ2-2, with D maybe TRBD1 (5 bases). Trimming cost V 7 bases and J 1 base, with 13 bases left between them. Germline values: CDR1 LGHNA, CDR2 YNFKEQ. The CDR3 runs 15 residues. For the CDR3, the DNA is TGTGCCAGCACCTTGGGGCGGCAGAACACCGGGGAGCTGTTTTTT. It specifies CASTLGRQNTGELFF.

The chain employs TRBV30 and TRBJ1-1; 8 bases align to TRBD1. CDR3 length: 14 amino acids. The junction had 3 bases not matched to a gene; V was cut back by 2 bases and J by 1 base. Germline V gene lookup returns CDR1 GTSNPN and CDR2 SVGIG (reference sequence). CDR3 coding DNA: TGTGCCTGGAGTACCGGGACAGGGAACACTGAAGCTTTCTTT. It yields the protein CAWSTGTGNTEAFF.

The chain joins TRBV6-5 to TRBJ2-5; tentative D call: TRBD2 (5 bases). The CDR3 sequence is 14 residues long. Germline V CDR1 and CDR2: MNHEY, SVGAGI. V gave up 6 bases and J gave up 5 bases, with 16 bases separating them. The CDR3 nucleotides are TGTGCCAGCAGCCGAGGAGGCGGCGAGGAGACCCAGTACTTC. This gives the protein CASSRGGGEETQYF.

The CDR3 protein is CASSATATNYGYTF. In DNA, the CDR3 is TGTGCCAGCAGTGCAACAGCTACGAACTATGGCTACACCTTC. This chain joins TRBV6-1 and TRBJ1-2, with no clear D. The V end was cut by 4 bases, the J end by 2 bases, with 11 bases between. The CDR3 extends over 14 amino acids. Germline assignment: CDR1 MNHNS and CDR2 SASEGT.

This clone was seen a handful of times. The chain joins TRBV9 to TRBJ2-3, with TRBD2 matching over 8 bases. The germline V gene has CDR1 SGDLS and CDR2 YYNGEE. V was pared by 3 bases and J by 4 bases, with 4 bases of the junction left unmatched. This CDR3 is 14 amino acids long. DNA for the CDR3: TGTGCCAGCAGCGCATGGACTAGCCCAGATACGCAGTATTTT. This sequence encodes CASSAWTSPDTQYF. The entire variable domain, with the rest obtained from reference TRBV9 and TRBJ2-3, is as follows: DSGVTQTPKHLITATGQRVTLRCSPRSGDLSVYWYQQSLDQGLQFLIQYYNGEERAKGNILERFSAQQFPDLHSELNLSSLELGDSALYFCASSAWTSPDTQYFGPGTRLTVL.